This T cell receptor (beta chain) was recovered during a study of multiple sclerosis patients with progressive multifocal leukoencephalopathy. Study-level findings and limits: Preferential TRBV-TRBJ pairings or common gene usage were not detected at PML.

The CDR3 runs to 17 residues. Germline V gives CDR1 SGHNT, CDR2 YYREEE (reference sequence). Unmatched junction bases numbered 10, after V lost 7 bases and J lost 3 bases. Noted time point: before natalizumab initiation. T0 blood was collected before the first natalizumab infusion. To note about this clone: What it binds is not known.

Profiled with immunoSEQ multiplex PCR; TCRdb holds only in-frame clones, not every one. Of tens of thousands of clones in the sample, 80% to 95% were seen once. The receptor's source is a man younger than 45 with multiple sclerosis. The V gene is TRBV5-4, the J gene TRBJ2-3, with TRBD2 identical over 14 bases. Sequenced: PBMCs. CDR3 sequence reads: CASSQRGLAGETDTQYF. Here the CDR3 DNA reads TGTGCCAGCTCGCAAAGGGGACTAGCGGGAGAGACAGATACGCAGTATTTT.